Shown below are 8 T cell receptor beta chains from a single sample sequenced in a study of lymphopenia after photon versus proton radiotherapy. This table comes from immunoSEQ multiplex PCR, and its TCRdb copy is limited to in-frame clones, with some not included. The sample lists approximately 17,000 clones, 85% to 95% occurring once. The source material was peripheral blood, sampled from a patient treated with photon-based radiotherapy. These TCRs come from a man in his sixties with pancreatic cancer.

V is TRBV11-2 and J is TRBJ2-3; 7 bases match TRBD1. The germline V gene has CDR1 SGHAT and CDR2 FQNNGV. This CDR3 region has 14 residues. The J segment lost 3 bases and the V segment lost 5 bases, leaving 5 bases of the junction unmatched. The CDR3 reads CASSPGDRTDTQYF. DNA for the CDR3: TGTGCCAGCAGCCCAGGGGACAGAACAGATACGCAGTATTTT. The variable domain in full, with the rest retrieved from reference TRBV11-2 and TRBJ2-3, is EAGVAQSPRYKIIEKRQSVAFWCNPISGHATLYWYQQILGQGPKLLIQFQNNGVVDDSQLPKDRFSAERLKGVDSTLKIQPAKLEDSAVYLCASSPGDRTDTQYFGPGTRLTVL.

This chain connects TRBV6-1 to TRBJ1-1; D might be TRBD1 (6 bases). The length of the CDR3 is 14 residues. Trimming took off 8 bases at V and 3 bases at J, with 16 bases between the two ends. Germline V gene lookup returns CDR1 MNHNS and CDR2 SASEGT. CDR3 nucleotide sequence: TGTGCCAGCGGCCTTCAGGGGAGGTACACTGAAGCTTTCTTT. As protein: CASGLQGRYTEAFF.

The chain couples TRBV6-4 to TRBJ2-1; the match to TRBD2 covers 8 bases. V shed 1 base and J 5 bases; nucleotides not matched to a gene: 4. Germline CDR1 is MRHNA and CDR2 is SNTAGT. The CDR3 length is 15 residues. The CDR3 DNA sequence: TGTGCCAGCAGTGACTTTGCGGGGGGCAACAATGAGCAGTTCTTC. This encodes CASSDFAGGNNEQFF.

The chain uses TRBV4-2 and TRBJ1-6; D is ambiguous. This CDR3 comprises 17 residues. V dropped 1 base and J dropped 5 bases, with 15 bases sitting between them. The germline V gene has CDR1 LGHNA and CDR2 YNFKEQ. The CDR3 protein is CASSQAYAQADNSPLHF. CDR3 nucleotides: TGTGCCAGCAGCCAAGCCTACGCCCAGGCGGATAATTCACCCCTCCACTTT.

In nucleotides, the CDR3 is TGTGCCAGCAGCAAAGAGTCAGGGTCCGACATTCAGTACTTC. Translated: CASSKESGSDIQYF. V usage is TRBV21-1 and J usage is TRBJ2-4; the table's D call of TRBD1 was not tested on the DNA. TRBV21-1 is noted as a pseudogene. The CDR3 loop spans 14 amino acids.

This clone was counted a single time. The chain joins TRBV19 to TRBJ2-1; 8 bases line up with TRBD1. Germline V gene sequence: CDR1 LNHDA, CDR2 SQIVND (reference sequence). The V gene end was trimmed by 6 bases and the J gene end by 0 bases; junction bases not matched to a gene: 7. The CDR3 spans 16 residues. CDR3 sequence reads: CASRPDRAISYNEQFF. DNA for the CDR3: TGTGCCAGTAGACCGGACAGGGCTATCTCCTACAATGAGCAGTTCTTC.

The CDR3 region is CASSHGDSENIQYF. As DNA, the CDR3 is TGCGCCAGCAGCCACGGGGACTCCGAAAACATTCAGTACTTC. The chain combines TRBV4-1 with TRBJ2-4, with D possibly TRBD2 on 6 matching bases. Trimming pared 3 bases from V and 5 bases from J, leaving 11 bases between. The CDR3 runs 14 residues. The V gene's germline CDR1 is MGHRA and CDR2 YSYEKL.

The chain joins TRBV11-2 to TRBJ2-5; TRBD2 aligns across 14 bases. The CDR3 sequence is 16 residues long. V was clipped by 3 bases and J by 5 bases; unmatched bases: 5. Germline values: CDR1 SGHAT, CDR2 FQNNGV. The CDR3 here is CASSLQGLAGAETQYF. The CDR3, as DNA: TGTGCCAGCAGCTTGCAGGGACTAGCGGGGGCTGAGACCCAGTACTTC.